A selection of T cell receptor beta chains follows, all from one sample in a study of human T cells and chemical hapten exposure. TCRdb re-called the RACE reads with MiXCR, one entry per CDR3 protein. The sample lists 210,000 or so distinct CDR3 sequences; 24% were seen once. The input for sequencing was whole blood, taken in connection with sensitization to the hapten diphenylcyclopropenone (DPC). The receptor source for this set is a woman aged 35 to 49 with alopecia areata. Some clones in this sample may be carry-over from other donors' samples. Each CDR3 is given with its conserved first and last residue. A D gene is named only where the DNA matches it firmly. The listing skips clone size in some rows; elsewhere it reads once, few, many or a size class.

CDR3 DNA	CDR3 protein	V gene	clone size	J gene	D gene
TGTGCCAGCAGTTACGGACGGATTAATTCACCCCTCCACTTT	CASSYGRINSPLHF	TRBV6-2/TRBV6-3	NA	TRBJ1-6	NA
TGTGCCAGCAGACGGACAGGGGGCATTCAGCCCCAGCATTTT	CASRRTGGIQPQHF	TRBV27	few	TRBJ1-5	TRBD1
TGTGCCAGCAGCCAAGATCCCAGGGGGAACAATGAGCAGTTCTTC	CASSQDPRGNNEQFF	TRBV4-2	NA	TRBJ2-1	TRBD1
TGCGCCAGCAGCTTGGCTGTGAACACTGAAGCTTTCTTT	CASSLAVNTEAFF	TRBV5-1	NA	TRBJ1-1	NA
TGTGCCAGCAGCCACGGGACAGACAACACCGGGGAGCTGTTTTTT	CASSHGTDNTGELFF	TRBV7-2	many	TRBJ2-2	TRBD1
TGCAGCGTTGCCGGAAGTCGGGATACGCAGTATTTT	CSVAGSRDTQYF	TRBV29-1	NA	TRBJ2-3	NA
TGTGCCAGCAGCCTTCCCACTAGCGGGGGGCCCCCGAGCTCCTACAATGAGCAGTTCTTC	CASSLPTSGGPPSSYNEQFF	TRBV11-2	few	TRBJ2-1	TRBD2
TGTGCCAGCAGACCCAGGCAGGGGTTAGCTTTCTTT	CASRPRQGLAFF	TRBV6-5	many	TRBJ1-1	NA
TGTGCCAGTAGAGGCACCCTGCCTGTCGATACGCAGTATTTT	CASRGTLPVDTQYF	TRBV19	few	TRBJ2-3	NA
TGTGCCAGCAGCTTACAGGGAGAAGTCTATGGCTACACCTTC	CASSLQGEVYGYTF	TRBV11-1	NA	TRBJ1-2	NA
TGTGCCAGCAGTCGGGCAGGGTCCTATGGCTACACCTTC	CASSRAGSYGYTF	TRBV28	NA	TRBJ1-2	NA
TGTGCCAGCAGCGTAGTGATGGCTAAGATAGCCAAAAACATTCAGTACTTC	CASSVVMAKIAKNIQYF	TRBV9	few	TRBJ2-4	NA
TGTGCCAGCAGTCTCTACAGGGGGAACTATGGCTACACCTTC	CASSLYRGNYGYTF	TRBV12-3/TRBV12-4	many	TRBJ1-2	TRBD1
TGTGCCATCAGCGCCAGGGACAGGGTGACTGAAGCTTTCTTT	CAISARDRVTEAFF	TRBV10-3	few	TRBJ1-1	TRBD1
TGTGCCAGCAGTTCTTACCTAGACCTCAATGAGCAGTTCTTC	CASSSYLDLNEQFF	TRBV27	few	TRBJ2-1	NA
TGTGCCAGCTCACCGCTTGACGCCGCCCGGGGCTACACCTTC	CASSPLDAARGYTF	TRBV18	NA	TRBJ1-2	NA